The rows below give T cell receptor beta chains drawn from one sample of a study of T cell repertoires in cytomegalovirus infection. TCRdb redid the calling of the reads with MiXCR, one entry per CDR3 protein. The sample contains 150,000 to 200,000 distinct CDR3 sequences, 15% to 20% of which appear only once. The source material was CD8+ T cells from PBMCs. The origin of the receptors is a human donor in good health (CMV status not recorded). Some clones in this sample may be carry-over from other donors' samples. CDR3s include the opening cysteine and the closing phenylalanine or tryptophan. D genes are given only for firm matches. Some rows have no size entry. The others give once, few or many, or a class for an expanded clone.

cdr3_length	clone_size	d_call	v_call	j_call	cdr3_nt	cdr3_aa
9	NA	NA	TRBV15	TRBJ1-1	TGTGCCACCAGTCAACCGCCACTCTTT	CATSQPPLF
14	NA	TRBD2	TRBV20-1	TRBJ2-1	TGCAGTGTCCCGGGACTAGCGGACCGGAATGAGCAGTTCTTC	CSVPGLADRNEQFF
15	few	TRBD2	TRBV6-2/TRBV6-3	TRBJ2-7	TGTGCCAGCAGTTACTCACTAGCGGGAGCCTACGAGCAGTACTTC	CASSYSLAGAYEQYF
12	NA	NA	TRBV5-6	TRBJ2-7	TGTGCCAGCAGCTGGCATGCCTACGAGCAGTACTTC	CASSWHAYEQYF
13	NA	TRBD2	TRBV20-1	TRBJ2-1	TGCAGTGCTCGCGGGAGAAGCGACAATGAGCAGTTCTTC	CSARGRSDNEQFF
14	few	NA	TRBV7-9	TRBJ2-7	TGTGCCAGCAGCTTCACAGGATTCTCCTACGAGCAGTACTTC	CASSFTGFSYEQYF
15	NA	TRBD1	TRBV20-1	TRBJ1-1	TGCAGTGCTAGGCCGGGACAGACAATGAACACTGAAGCTTTCTTT	CSARPGQTMNTEAFF
17	NA	NA	TRBV19	TRBJ1-5	TGTGCCAGTAGTAAGCCCTACAACAGGGCTAGCAATCAGCCCCAGCATTTT	CASSKPYNRASNQPQHF
15	few	TRBD1	TRBV7-2	TRBJ2-4	TGTGCCAGCAGCTCGAACAGGGGTTCCAAAAACATTCAGTACTTC	CASSSNRGSKNIQYF
15	many	NA	TRBV28	TRBJ2-1	TGTGCCAGCAGCTCTACCCGGGACAACAACAATGAGCAGTTCTTC	CASSSTRDNNNEQFF
15	NA	TRBD1	TRBV19	TRBJ1-5	TGTGCCAGTACCTTCCGAGACAGGGGTGATCAGCCCCAGCATTTT	CASTFRDRGDQPQHF
17	NA	NA	TRBV7-3	TRBJ1-6	TGTGCCAGCAGCTTAGACGTTCAGGCGCGTGAGAATTCACCCCTCCACTTT	CASSLDVQARENSPLHF
13	once	NA	TRBV7-9	TRBJ2-5	TGTGCCAGCAGCTTATCCTACCAAGAGACCCAGTACTTC	CASSLSYQETQYF
15	few	NA	TRBV6-4	TRBJ2-2	TGTGCCAGCAGCGAGAGGGGGGTCAGCACCGGGGAGCTGTTTTTT	CASSERGVSTGELFF
16	once	NA	TRBV7-9	TRBJ2-2	TGTGCCAGCAGCCACATAACAGGACATAACACCGGGGAGCTGTTTTTT	CASSHITGHNTGELFF
16	NA	NA	TRBV4-3	TRBJ2-1	TGCGCCAGCAGCCTCCTTCAGGGCTACTCCTACAATGAGCAGTTCTTC	CASSLLQGYSYNEQFF
14	few	NA	TRBV28	TRBJ2-7	TGTGCCAGCAGTTTAAGAGACAGGAGGTACGAGCAGTACTTC	CASSLRDRRYEQYF
12	NA	NA	TRBV7-2	TRBJ1-1	TGTGCCAGCAGCTTCTTGTACACTGAAGCTTTCTTT	CASSFLYTEAFF
15	few	NA	TRBV6-1	TRBJ2-5	TGTGCCAGCAGTGAATGGCGGAGCACCGAAGAGACCCAGTACTTC	CASSEWRSTEETQYF
14	NA	NA	TRBV12-3/TRBV12-4	TRBJ2-5	TGTGCCAGCAGTTTAAGGCAGTACCAAGAGACCCAGTACTTC	CASSLRQYQETQYF
15	NA	TRBD2	TRBV7-2	TRBJ2-1	TGTGCCAGCAGCATAGCCGGGACTAGCATAAATGAGCAGTTCTTC	CASSIAGTSINEQFF
17	few	NA	TRBV25-1	TRBJ1-6	TGTGCCAGCACCCCCAGCCGAGGGGGCTCCTATAATTCACCCCTCCACTTT	CASTPSRGGSYNSPLHF
18	NA	TRBD2	TRBV11-2	TRBJ2-1	TGTGCCAGCAGCTTAAACCCCGGGACTAGCGGGGGTCACAATGAGCAGTTCTTC	CASSLNPGTSGGHNEQFF
12	few	NA	TRBV7-6	TRBJ2-1	TGTGCCAGCAGCCCTCATGTGGATGAGCAGTTCTTC	CASSPHVDEQFF
15	few	NA	TRBV28	TRBJ2-7	TGTGCCAGCAGTCCGACTCTCCTGCCATCCTACGAGCAGTACTTC	CASSPTLLPSYEQYF
13	few	TRBD1	TRBV6-8	TRBJ1-1	TGTGCCACCGGACAGGGGACAAGCACTGAAGCTTTCTTT	CATGQGTSTEAFF
12	few	NA	TRBV7-9	TRBJ1-5	TGTGCCAGCAGCTTAAACTATCAGCCCCAGCATTTT	CASSLNYQPQHF
14	many	TRBD2	TRBV5-1	TRBJ2-7	TGCGCCAGCAGGGTGCGGGGGAGCTCCTACGAGCAGTACTTC	CASRVRGSSYEQYF
15	few	NA	TRBV11-2	TRBJ2-5	TGTGCCAGCAGCGTAACGTACAGGGTCGGAGAGACCCAGTACTTC	CASSVTYRVGETQYF
17	NA	TRBD1	TRBV6-2/TRBV6-3	TRBJ2-7	TGTGCCAGCAGTTACAGTACCCCGCGGGACAGGTTATACGAGCAGTACTTC	CASSYSTPRDRLYEQYF
16	few	NA	TRBV7-8	TRBJ2-5	TGTGCCAGCAGCTTGCGGGGCTGGTATACTCAAGAGACCCAGTACTTC	CASSLRGWYTQETQYF
17	few	NA	TRBV12-5	TRBJ1-1	TGTGCTAGTGGTTTGGTATTAACGGGGGGAAAGAACACTGAAGCTTTCTTT	CASGLVLTGGKNTEAFF
14	few	TRBD2	TRBV29-1	TRBJ2-1	TGCAGCGCTGGGGGGGGAAACTCCTACAATGAGCAGTTCTTC	CSAGGGNSYNEQFF
13	NA	NA	TRBV9	TRBJ1-4	TGTGCCAGCAGCGTAGACGGGAATGAAAAACTGTTTTTT	CASSVDGNEKLFF
14	NA	NA	TRBV6-2/TRBV6-3	TRBJ2-7	TGTGCCAGCAGCCAAATATCTCGTTCCTACGAGCAGTACTTC	CASSQISRSYEQYF
16	few	NA	TRBV6-5	TRBJ2-3	TGTGCCAGCAGTCCCCAGTGGTGGGGGAACACAGATACGCAGTATTTT	CASSPQWWGNTDTQYF
13	NA	NA	TRBV29-1	TRBJ2-7	TGCAGCGTTGAAAAAGGGGGCTCCTACGAGCAGTACTTC	CSVEKGGSYEQYF
15	few	NA	TRBV7-2	TRBJ1-2	TGTGCCAGCAGCCAGTTCTTTGGGGGTGGCTATGGCTACACCTTC	CASSQFFGGGYGYTF
16	NA	TRBD1	TRBV5-1	TRBJ1-1	TGCGCCAGCAGCGGACCGGGACAGCGGTTTTTCACTGAAGCTTTCTTT	CASSGPGQRFFTEAFF
13	NA	NA	TRBV7-6	TRBJ1-4	TGTGCCAGCAGCTTAAAAGGGATTGGGAAACTGTTTTTT	CASSLKGIGKLFF